Following are 27 T cell receptor beta chains from one sample sequenced in a study of T-cell memory formation after mild COVID-19. One entry per CDR3 protein results from TCRdb running MiXCR on the 5' RACE reads. The table has around 440,000 distinct CDR3 sequences, around a sixth seen once; the top ten hold about 12%. What was sequenced was PBMCs or a T cell subset sorted from them (not recorded which). The source is an adult woman who had mild COVID-19 (a few samples of this study predate the infection). Cell type and time point are not known.

This clonotype was detected only a few times. The chain has TRBV20-1 and TRBJ2-3; 7 bases agree with TRBD2. J lost 7 bases, V lost 0 bases, and 10 bases had no gene match. This CDR3 has 15 residues. The germline V gene encodes CDR1 DFQATT and CDR2 SNEGSKA (reference sequence). DNA for the CDR3: TGCAGTGCTAGAGATGGAGCGGGGTCGTCGTATACGCAGTATTTT. This translates into CSARDGAGSSYTQYF.

Concerning this clonotype itself: A read error is possible here, since a much larger clone lies one base away. CDR3 sequence: CASSPTHASGINNEQLF. Here the CDR3 DNA reads TGTGCCAGCAGCCCCACCCACGCTAGCGGGATCAACAATGAGCAGTTATTC. The chain is built from TRBV7-2 and TRBJ2-1; 9 bases agree with TRBD2. Germline assignment: CDR1 SGHTA and CDR2 FQGNSA. The length of the CDR3 is 17 residues.

This clonotype was seen a handful of times. This sequence joins TRBV7-2 and TRBJ1-1; D is unresolved. The CDR3 contains 13 residues. Per germline, CDR1 SGHTA and CDR2 FQGNSA. Trimming pared 1 base from V and 8 bases from J, leaving 11 bases between. This chain's CDR3 is CASSLEEKREAFF. DNA of the CDR3: TGTGCCAGCAGCTTAGAAGAAAAACGGGAAGCTTTCTTT. Filled out from reference TRBV7-2 and TRBJ1-1, the complete variable domain reads GAGVSQSPSNKVTEKGKDVELRCDPISGHTALYWYRQSLGQGLEFLIYFQGNSAPDKSGLPSDRFSAERTGGSVSTLTIQRTQQEDSAVYLCASSLEEKREAFFGQGTRLTVV.

This clonotype was counted at least ten times. The CDR3 is CASSPREGGYTEAFF. The CDR3 nucleotides are TGTGCCAGCTCACCACGGGAGGGAGGGTACACTGAAGCTTTCTTT. The chain recombines TRBV18 with TRBJ1-1; unclear D gene. The germline V gene encodes CDR1 KGHSH and CDR2 LQKENI. The V and J ends lost 1 base and 3 bases respectively, with 12 bases between them. This CDR3 spans 15 amino acids.

This clonotype was counted between two and nine times. The chain joins TRBV4-3 to TRBJ2-7, with D perhaps matching TRBD2 (5 bases). CDR1 and CDR2 (germline): LGHNA, YSLEER. V was cut by 0 bases and J by 0 bases, with 15 bases left in between. The CDR3 runs 17 residues. The CDR3 DNA is TGCGCCAGCAGCCAAGAGAGGGAAGCGGACTCCTCCTACGAGCAGTACTTC. This codes for CASSQEREADSSYEQYF.

This clonotype turned up a few times. This chain links TRBV9 with TRBJ2-1; 9 positions agree with TRBD2. Germline V lookup: CDR1 SGDLS, CDR2 YYNGEE. Germline trimming cut 5 bases from V and 9 bases from J; bases unmatched to any gene: 6. This CDR3 is built from 13 residues. CDR3 in amino acids: CASSGLAGPEQFF. The CDR3 nucleotides read TGTGCCAGCAGTGGTCTAGCGGGGCCTGAGCAGTTCTTC.

The gene calls are TRBV11-2 and TRBJ2-1; tentative D call: TRBD2 (6 bases). V was shortened by 1 base and J by 12 bases, with 19 bases between the two germline ends. Germline CDR1 SGHAT, CDR2 FQNNGV. The CDR3 spans 15 residues. The CDR3 DNA is TGTGCCAGCAGCTTAGGAGGGGCTAGCGTGGTTGGGCAGTTCTTC. It specifies CASSLGGASVVGQFF.

This clonotype occurred a few times. This chain joins TRBV6-2 or TRBV6-3 and TRBJ2-7; 7 positions match TRBD1. Germline CDR1 and CDR2: MNHEY and SVGEGT. The V and J ends lost 6 bases and 6 bases, in that order; junction bases with no gene match: 17. The CDR3 covers 16 residues. The CDR3 sequence is CASSPDRTRPPSEQYF. As DNA, the CDR3 is TGTGCCAGCAGCCCGGACAGGACTCGCCCTCCCTCCGAGCAGTACTTC.

The V call is TRBV18, the J call TRBJ1-1; D remains unclear. V was pared by 9 bases and J by 2 bases, with 10 bases between. CDR1 KGHSH and CDR2 LQKENI come from the germline V gene. The CDR3 is 12 amino acids. The CDR3 loop is CASRESNTEAFF. The CDR3 DNA is TGTGCCAGTAGAGAAAGTAACACTGAAGCTTTCTTT.

The chain combines TRBV3-1 with TRBJ2-1; perhaps TRBD2 as D (7 bases). The germline gives CDR1 LGHDT, CDR2 YNNKEL (reference sequence). CDR3 length: 14 amino acids. V was clipped by 4 bases and J by 16 bases, with 23 bases between them. In DNA form, the CDR3 reads TGTGCCAGCAGCCGGCGATCATCGGGGGGCCAAATTTTCTTC. This gives the protein CASSRRSSGGQIFF.

This sequence joins TRBV24-1 and TRBJ2-1, with 11 bases matching TRBD2. Germline V gene data show CDR1 as KGHDR and CDR2 as SFDVKD. The CDR3 spans 16 residues. V shed 2 bases, J shed 5 bases, and the junction held 4 bases outside the gene matches. The CDR3 region is CATSDYGTSGNNEQFF. CDR3 nucleotides: TGTGCCACCAGTGATTACGGGACTAGCGGTAACAATGAGCAGTTCTTC.

This clonotype has more than one count but fewer than ten. The CDR3 sequence is CASSFQGETYGYTF. The CDR3 DNA sequence: TGCGCCAGCAGCTTCCAGGGGGAAACTTATGGCTACACCTTC. This chain uses TRBV5-1 with TRBJ1-2; 7 nucleotides agree with TRBD1. CDR3 length: 14 residues. In germline, CDR1 is SGHRS, CDR2 YFSETQ. V dropped 2 bases and J dropped 5; count of bases not matched to a gene: 6.

This clonotype was observed a few times. The chain carries TRBV7-6 and TRBJ2-5; 8 bases line up with TRBD1. The CDR3 sequence is 15 residues long. The germline CDR1 and CDR2 sequences are SGHVS and FNYEAQ. Losses at the gene ends were 3 bases for V and 5 bases for J; bases not matched to a gene: 8. The CDR3 region is CASSFLTGGRETQYF. The DNA for the CDR3 is TGTGCCAGCAGCTTTCTAACAGGGGGAAGGGAGACCCAGTACTTC.

This clonotype has only a few counts. The chain is built from TRBV5-1 and TRBJ2-7, with D tentatively TRBD1 (6 bases). The CDR3 covers 15 residues. Germline V CDR1 and CDR2: SGHRS, YFSETQ. Trimming stripped 4 bases from V and 2 bases from J, with 16 bases between. The CDR3 sequence: CASSPITGSTYEQYF. In DNA, the CDR3 is TGCGCCAGCAGCCCTATTACAGGGTCTACCTACGAGCAGTACTTC.

V is TRBV21-1 and J is TRBJ1-4; the table's D call, TRBD1, was not checked against the DNA. TRBV21-1 is labeled a pseudogene. This CDR3 comprises 19 residues. CDR3 nucleotides: TGTGCCAGCAGCAAACGACCGCAGGGGTGCGTCGGAACTAATGAAAAACTGTTTTTT. It yields the protein CASSKRPQGCVGTNEKLFF.

The rearrangement joins TRBV29-1 to TRBJ2-3; TRBD2 agrees at 8 bases. The length of the CDR3 is 14 residues. V trimming: 3 bases; J trimming: 2 bases; junction bases outside the gene matches: 4. Germline CDR1 reads SQVTM; CDR2 reads ANQGSEA. As DNA, the CDR3 is TGCAGCGTTGATCTGCGGGGGGCCACAGATACGCAGTATTTT. As protein: CSVDLRGATDTQYF.

The V and J genes are TRBV27 and TRBJ2-5, with 11 nucleotides matching TRBD2. In germline, CDR1 is MNHEY, CDR2 SMNVEV (reference sequence). The CDR3 is 17 amino acids. The V and J ends lost 5 bases and 4 bases, in that order; junction bases with no gene match: 12. The CDR3: CASSRDLAGGDGETQYF. DNA of the CDR3: TGTGCCAGCAGTCGGGACCTAGCGGGGGGTGACGGAGAGACCCAGTACTTC.

The V gene is TRBV11-2, the J gene TRBJ1-1; 12 bases map to TRBD1. J lost 1 base, V lost 5 bases, and 11 bases had no gene match. The CDR3 is 18 residues long. The germline V gene has CDR1 SGHAT and CDR2 FQNNGV. In DNA, the CDR3 is TGTGCCAGCAGCCCGGAAGGGGACAGGGGGCTGGCGAACACTGAAGCTTTCTTT. Its protein product is CASSPEGDRGLANTEAFF.

The chain uses TRBV3-1 and TRBJ2-7; 9 bases are shared with TRBD1. The germline V gene encodes CDR1 LGHDT and CDR2 YNNKEL (reference sequence). The CDR3 spans 14 residues. Germline trimming cut 1 base from V and 5 bases from J; bases unmatched to any gene: 3. CDR3 DNA sequence: TGTGCCAGCAGCCAAGGGACAGGGGTGGACGAGCAGTACTTC. Protein product: CASSQGTGVDEQYF.

The table lists this clonotype with a few counts. The chain recombines TRBV7-6 with TRBJ2-1; possibly TRBD1 for D (6 bases). With 5 bases removed from V and 1 base from J, the gap between germline ends came to 12 bases. Per the germline V gene, CDR1 is SGHVS and CDR2 is FNYEAQ. CDR3 length: 15 amino acids. This chain's CDR3 is CASSRDIGSYNEQFF. The DNA of the CDR3 is TGTGCCAGCAGCAGGGACATAGGGTCCTACAATGAGCAGTTCTTC.

The genes are TRBV4-1 and TRBJ1-1, with a tentative D call TRBD1 (5 bases). Trimming took 0 bases from V and 4 from J, leaving 18 bases between them. Germline V CDR1 and CDR2: MGHRA, YSYEKL. This CDR3 has 17 amino acids. CDR3 nucleotide sequence: TGCGCCAGCAGCCAAGAGGTACAGCGGCTCGGGGCCACTGAAGCTTTCTTT. This codes for CASSQEVQRLGATEAFF.

The V gene is TRBV5-5, the J gene TRBJ2-5; D remains ambiguous. This CDR3 has 16 residues. The germline V gene has CDR1 SGHKS and CDR2 YYEKEE (reference sequence). The germline V and J ends were trimmed by 0 bases and 1 base, with 13 bases remaining between them. CDR3 protein: CASSLVPGWGQETQYF. CDR3 bases: TGTGCCAGCAGCTTGGTTCCAGGTTGGGGCCAAGAGACCCAGTACTTC.

This chain connects TRBV18 to TRBJ2-1, with D perhaps matching TRBD2 (6 bases). The CDR3 runs to 14 residues. The V and J ends lost 2 bases and 9 bases respectively, with 14 bases between them. Germline V gene sequence: CDR1 KGHSH, CDR2 LQKENI. CDR3 bases: TGTGCCAGCTCACCAGAAGCGGGTCAGGGTGAGCAGTTCTTC. Translated: CASSPEAGQGEQFF.

V usage is TRBV6-2 or TRBV6-3 and J usage is TRBJ2-7; 11 positions agree with TRBD1. CDR3 size: 17 residues. V lost 0 bases to trimming and J lost 4 bases; unmatched junction nucleotides: 8. Looked up from germline, CDR1 is MNHEY and CDR2 is SVGEGT. CDR3 loop: CASSYSGTGGSAYEQYF. CDR3 nucleotides: TGTGCCAGCAGTTACTCCGGGACAGGGGGGTCCGCATACGAGCAGTACTTC.

V is TRBV4-3 and J is TRBJ2-1, with D tentatively TRBD1 (6 bases). V gave up 3 bases and J gave up 3 bases, with 12 bases separating them. This CDR3 has 15 residues. Looked up from germline, CDR1 is LGHNA and CDR2 is YSLEER. The CDR3 DNA reads as TGCGCCAGCAGCCAGGCCCCGGACAGCTACAATGAGCAGTTCTTC. As protein: CASSQAPDSYNEQFF.

This clonotype was seen only once. The J gene is TRBJ1-1, the V gene TRBV4-2, with TRBD1 matching over 8 bases. The V and J ends lost 0 bases and 0 bases, in that order; junction bases with no gene match: 18. Germline-derived CDR1 and CDR2 are LGHNA and YNFKEQ. The CDR3 contains 21 residues. The CDR3 sequence: CASSQDGGYRGYEYMNTEAFF. As DNA, the CDR3 is TGTGCCAGCAGCCAAGATGGGGGATACAGGGGGTACGAGTATATGAACACTGAAGCTTTCTTT.

The CDR3 nucleotides read TGCAGTGCAAGTACCGGGACAGTCTATGGCTACACCTTC. Amino acid sequence: CSASTGTVYGYTF. The V call is TRBV20-1, the J call TRBJ1-2; 7 nucleotides match TRBD1. This CDR3 region has 13 residues. Germline values: CDR1 DFQATT, CDR2 SNEGSKA (reference sequence). The V and J ends lost 6 bases and 4 bases, in that order; junction bases with no gene match: 8.